The TCR beta chain described here comes from a study of blood T cell repertoires in COVID-19. Study context: Acute-phase and convalescent COVID-19 samples originated in the United States, Italy and Spain.

Only in-frame clones appear in the TCRdb table, and some are missing; sequencing was by immunoSEQ multiplex PCR. The sample shows 200,000 or so clones, 86% of them seen only once. There are 14 residues in the CDR3. Germline V gene lookup returns CDR1 SQVTM and CDR2 ANQGSEA. Donors were grouped by their self-reported clinical history. Material for sequencing was PBMCs or T cells enriched from blood (not recorded which). The sequence was collected from a woman in her forties with acute COVID-19. The chain employs TRBV29-1 and TRBJ2-7; the D is unclear. This CDR3 reads CRESETLSSYEQYV. CDR3 sequence (DNA): TGCAGGGAGTCGGAGACCCTTAGCTCCTACGAGCAGTACGTC.